The 22 T cell receptor beta chains given below trace back to one sample, sequenced in a study of T cell responses to AZD1222 COVID-19 vaccine. Here immunoSEQ multiplex PCR was the method, and the copy in TCRdb shows in-frame clones only, minus some. The table lists around 200,000 clones, 85% to 95% of them singletons. The material was peripheral blood, obtained 28 days after the second AZD1222 dose. These receptors originate from an adult who received the AZD1222 COVID-19 vaccine.

The chain recombines TRBV5-1 with TRBJ2-7; D is unresolved. Germline lookup yields CDR1 SGHRS and CDR2 YFSETQ. Deletions cut 4 bases from V and 0 bases from J, with 14 bases between. The CDR3 contains 15 residues. CDR3 in DNA: TGCGCCAGCAGCCTGGGCCTTTCGAGCTCCTACGAGCAGTACTTC. Its protein product is CASSLGLSSSYEQYF. The full variable domain, in which reference TRBV5-1 and TRBJ2-7 provide the parts outside the CDR3, is KAGVTQTPRYLIKTRGQQVTLSCSPISGHRSVSWYQQTPGQGLQFLFEYFSETQRNKGNFPGRFSGRQFSNSRSEMNVSTLELGDSALYLCASSLGLSSSYEQYFGPGTRLTVT.

The CDR3 coding sequence is TGCGCCAGCAGCCAAGATGGGGCTAGCGGGACAGATACGCAGTATTTT. Protein product: CASSQDGASGTDTQYF. This sequence joins TRBV4-1 and TRBJ2-3; 8 nucleotides line up with TRBD2. With V trimmed by 0 bases and J by 3 bases, 5 bases remained unmatched. Germline loops: CDR1 MGHRA, CDR2 YSYEKL. This CDR3 spans 16 amino acids.

V is TRBV2 and J is TRBJ2-6; tentative D call: TRBD1 (5 bases). Trimming left V 8 bases short and J 3 bases short, with 11 bases between. Germline CDR1 reads SNHLY; CDR2 reads FYNNEI. The CDR3 covers 14 residues. CDR3 nucleotides: TGTGCCAGCGGAATAGGGGATGGGGCCAACGTCCTGACTTTC. This gives the protein CASGIGDGANVLTF.

The chain is built from TRBV29-1 and TRBJ2-2; no clear D gene. Germline V lookup: CDR1 SQVTM, CDR2 ANQGSEA. V was trimmed by 7 bases and J by 7 bases, leaving 16 bases between them. The CDR3 runs 13 residues. CDR3: CSATSTGGGELFF. The DNA for the CDR3 is TGCAGCGCCACATCCACGGGTGGCGGGGAGCTGTTTTTT.

Points on this clone: An end of the junction differs from the germline gene, which may be a read error. V usage is TRBV19 and J usage is TRBJ1-2, with D possibly TRBD1 on 6 matching bases. Per germline, CDR1 LNHDA and CDR2 SQIVND (reference sequence). The CDR3 is made up of 12 amino acids. CDR3 region: CASSRDIAIKAF. The CDR3 DNA reads as TGTGCCAGTAGCCGGGACATAGCTATAAAGGCCTTC. Full variable domain (missing parts from reference TRBV19 and TRBJ1-2): DGGITQSPKYLFRKEGQNVTLSCEQNLNHDAMYWYRQDPGQGLRLIYYSQIVNDFQKGDIAEGYSVSREKKESFPLTVTSAQKNPTAFYLCASSRDIAIKAFGSGTRLTVV.

This chain joins TRBV9 and TRBJ1-2; D not certain. Per the germline V gene, CDR1 is SGDLS and CDR2 is YYNGEE. The CDR3 covers 15 residues. With 0 bases removed from V and 0 bases from J, the gap between germline ends came to 9 bases. The CDR3 loop reads CASSVEVYSNYGYTF. CDR3 DNA sequence: TGTGCCAGCAGCGTAGAAGTGTATTCTAACTATGGCTACACCTTC.

The chain uses TRBV7-2 and TRBJ1-5; D is ambiguous. V gave up 0 bases and J gave up 0 bases, with 9 bases separating them. CDR1 is SGHTA and CDR2 is FQGNSA in the germline V gene. The CDR3 runs 16 residues. The CDR3 region is CASSLAAGGSNQPQHF. The CDR3 coding sequence is TGTGCCAGCAGCTTAGCGGCAGGAGGTAGCAATCAGCCCCAGCATTTT.

This chain connects TRBV30 to TRBJ2-7; 12 nucleotides agree with TRBD1. Germline CDR1 GTSNPN, CDR2 SVGIG (reference sequence). V trimming: 3 bases; J trimming: 6 bases; junction bases outside the gene matches: 6. The CDR3 consists of 14 residues. The CDR3 here is CAWSAGTGGSEQYF. CDR3 DNA: TGTGCCTGGAGCGCCGGGACAGGGGGCTCCGAGCAGTACTTC. Filled out from reference TRBV30 and TRBJ2-7, the complete variable domain reads SQTIHQWPATLVQPVGSPLSLECTVEGTSNPNLYWYRQAAGRGLQLLFYSVGIGQISSEVPQNLSASRPQDRQFILSSKKLLLSDSGFYLCAWSAGTGGSEQYFGPGTRLTVT.

The J gene is TRBJ2-1, the V gene TRBV2, with D possibly TRBD1 on 6 matching bases. The germline gives CDR1 SNHLY, CDR2 FYNNEI. This CDR3 has 15 amino acids. V gave up 8 bases and J gave up 0 bases, with 14 bases separating them. The CDR3 region has the DNA TGTGCCAGCGCCCAGACAGGTATCTCCTACAATGAGCAGTTCTTC. As protein: CASAQTGISYNEQFF. The variable domain in full, with the rest retrieved from reference TRBV2 and TRBJ2-1, is EPEVTQTPSHQVTQMGQEVILRCVPISNHLYFYWYRQILGQKVEFLVSFYNNEISEKSEIFDDQFSVERPDGSNFTLKIRSTKLEDSAMYFCASAQTGISYNEQFFGPGTRLTVL.

In its sample, this clone was seen once. This chain links TRBV7-6 with TRBJ1-1; 8 bases fit TRBD1. V lost 4 bases, J lost 0 bases, and 10 bases stayed unmatched. Per the germline V gene, CDR1 is SGHVS and CDR2 is FNYEAQ. The CDR3 runs to 17 residues. The CDR3 protein is CASSSQRTGPVNTEAFF. For the CDR3, the DNA is TGTGCCAGCAGCTCGCAGAGGACAGGGCCTGTGAACACTGAAGCTTTCTTT. The variable domain in full, completed from reference TRBV7-6 and TRBJ1-1, reads GAGVSQSPRYKVTKRGQDVALRCDPISGHVSLYWYRQALGQGPEFLTYFNYEAQQDKSGLPNDRFSAERPEGSISTLTIQRTEQRDSAMYRCASSSQRTGPVNTEAFFGQGTRLTVV.

This chain links TRBV7-2 with TRBJ2-5; maybe TRBD2 (9 bases). The CDR3 spans 17 residues. Looked up from germline, CDR1 is SGHTA and CDR2 is FQGNSA. Trimming removed 5 bases at V and 4 bases at J, with 23 bases between. DNA of the CDR3: TGTGCCAGCAGCCCCCAGGGGGCGGGGGGGCCACGAGAGACCCAGTACTTC. Amino acid sequence: CASSPQGAGGPRETQYF. The whole variable domain, remainder taken from reference TRBV7-2 and TRBJ2-5, is GAGVSQSPSNKVTEKGKDVELRCDPISGHTALYWYRQSLGQGLEFLIYFQGNSAPDKSGLPSDRFSAERTGGSVSTLTIQRTQQEDSAVYLCASSPQGAGGPRETQYFGPGTRLLVL.

V and J are TRBV29-1 and TRBJ1-2; TRBD1 agrees at 9 bases. Germline CDR1 reads SQVTM; CDR2 reads ANQGSEA. J lost 3 bases, V lost 2 bases, and 1 base had no gene match. The CDR3 extends over 13 amino acids. The CDR3 DNA sequence: TGCAGCGTTGAACGGGACAGGGACTATGGCTACACCTTC. The encoded protein is CSVERDRDYGYTF.

The chain recombines TRBV11-3 with TRBJ2-5; tentative D call: TRBD1 (6 bases). Trimming removed 0 bases from V and 2 bases from J, with 10 bases in between. From germline, CDR1 is SGHNT and CDR2 YENEEA. The CDR3 covers 15 residues. The CDR3 reads CASSLDGQRQETQYF. The CDR3 DNA sequence: TGTGCCAGCAGCTTAGACGGACAGAGGCAAGAGACCCAGTACTTC.

The chain carries TRBV5-1 and TRBJ1-1; possible D gene TRBD1, 5 bases. The length of the CDR3 is 15 residues. Germline V gene lookup returns CDR1 SGHRS and CDR2 YFSETQ. V lost 4 bases and J lost 4, with 17 bases in between. The CDR3 DNA reads as TGCGCCAGCAGCATCGGGACCATGTGGGGCACTGAAGCTTTCTTT. This gives the protein CASSIGTMWGTEAFF. Drawing the rest from reference TRBV5-1 and TRBJ1-1, the complete variable domain is KAGVTQTPRYLIKTRGQQVTLSCSPISGHRSVSWYQQTPGQGLQFLFEYFSETQRNKGNFPGRFSGRQFSNSRSEMNVSTLELGDSALYLCASSIGTMWGTEAFFGQGTRLTVV.

The chain links TRBV3-1 (or the pseudogene TRBV3-2) to TRBJ2-1; the D gene is possibly TRBD2 (6 bases). Germline CDR1 LGHDT, CDR2 YNNKEL (reference sequence). The CDR3 loop spans 17 amino acids. The V end lost 0 bases, the J end lost 0 bases, and 12 bases lay between the germline ends. The DNA of the CDR3 is TGTGCCAGCAGCCAAGATTGGGGGGAGAGCTCCTACAATGAGCAGTTCTTC. Protein: CASSQDWGESSYNEQFF.

The chain has TRBV19 and TRBJ2-3; D might be TRBD2 (5 bases). V was shortened by 2 bases and J by 2 bases, with 11 bases between the two germline ends. Germline V lookup: CDR1 LNHDA, CDR2 SQIVND (reference sequence). There are 15 residues in the CDR3. Written as DNA, the CDR3 is TGTGCCAGTAGTATATTTAACGGGGACACAGATACGCAGTATTTT. Translated: CASSIFNGDTDTQYF.

The chain links TRBV28 to TRBJ2-7; TRBD1 matches 7 bases. Germline lookup yields CDR1 MDHEN and CDR2 SYDVKM. The CDR3 contains 16 residues. V lost 4 bases to trimming and J lost 0 bases; unmatched junction nucleotides: 9. The CDR3 sequence is CASSYRYRDSSYEQYF. The CDR3 coding sequence is TGTGCCAGCAGTTATAGATATCGGGACAGCTCCTACGAGCAGTACTTC.

The chain carries TRBV5-1 and TRBJ2-1; D possibly corresponds to TRBD2 (6 bases). V lost 1 base and J lost 3, with 14 bases in between. The V gene's germline CDR1 is SGHRS and CDR2 YFSETQ. This CDR3 is 16 amino acids long. For the CDR3, the DNA is TGCGCCAGCAGCTTGAGGCTAGCGACTAGCTACAATGAGCAGTTCTTC. Translated, it gives CASSLRLATSYNEQFF. Complete variable domain (other parts from reference TRBV5-1 and TRBJ2-1): KAGVTQTPRYLIKTRGQQVTLSCSPISGHRSVSWYQQTPGQGLQFLFEYFSETQRNKGNFPGRFSGRQFSNSRSEMNVSTLELGDSALYLCASSLRLATSYNEQFFGPGTRLTVL.

The V and J genes are TRBV29-1 and TRBJ2-3, with D possibly TRBD2 on 5 matching bases. Germline V gene lookup returns CDR1 SQVTM and CDR2 ANQGSEA. This CDR3 spans 14 amino acids. Trimming left V 8 bases short and J 0 bases short, with 15 bases between. As DNA, the CDR3 is TGCAGCTCCCTGGCGGGTCCTAGCACAGATACGCAGTATTTT. It translates to CSSLAGPSTDTQYF.

The chain has TRBV2 and TRBJ1-2, with TRBD1 as a possible D gene (6 bases). The germline CDR1 and CDR2 sequences are SNHLY and FYNNEI. The CDR3 is made up of 15 amino acids. The V end was cut by 3 bases, the J end by 3 bases, with 14 bases between. CDR3 sequence (DNA): TGTGCCAGCAGTGAGTCTAGGGGGGAATACTATGGCTACACCTTC. This encodes CASSESRGEYYGYTF.

This sequence joins TRBV19 and TRBJ1-2; 8 bases fit TRBD1. The length of the CDR3 is 14 residues. Germline V lookup: CDR1 LNHDA, CDR2 SQIVND (reference sequence). The V segment lost 8 bases and the J segment 6 bases; nucleotides outside the gene matches: 11. In nucleotides, the CDR3 is TGTGCCAGTGAACCCCAGGACAGGGAGGATGGCTACACCTTC. Translation gives CASEPQDREDGYTF.

The V call is TRBV28, the J call TRBJ2-7; a weak D match, TRBD1 (5 bases). Trimming pared 7 bases from V and 5 bases from J, leaving 12 bases between. There are 12 residues in the CDR3. The germline gives CDR1 MDHEN, CDR2 SYDVKM. The CDR3 nucleotides are TGTGCCAGCAAAGCAGGGAACGACGAGCAGTACTTC. This codes for CASKAGNDEQYF.